The T cell receptor beta chain described here comes from a study of T cell responses to AZD1222 COVID-19 vaccine. Measured with immunoSEQ multiplex PCR; TCRdb has only the in-frame clones, and not every one. The data show 120,000 to 150,000 clones, more than 70% seen once. Study-wide results and caveats: It was only after the peak T cell response that any repertoires were sampled.

J was trimmed by 6 bases and V by 4 bases; bases with no gene match: 13. This CDR3 is built from 18 residues. Germline assignment: CDR1 SGHNT and CDR2 YYREEE (reference sequence). On this clone itself: The antigen is unknown.

The chain uses TRBV5-4 and TRBJ2-2; the match to TRBD2 covers 12 bases. The sequencing used peripheral blood, collected on day 0 of AZD1222 vaccination. This receptor was taken from an adult in good health. The CDR3: CASSPNPRLAGGPGELFF. In nucleotides, the CDR3 is TGTGCCAGCAGCCCCAACCCTCGGCTAGCGGGAGGGCCCGGGGAGCTGTTTTTT. The full variable domain, rest sourced from reference TRBV5-4 and TRBJ2-2, is ETGVTQSPTHLIKTRGQQVTLRCSSQSGHNTVSWYQQALGQGPQFIFQYYREEENGRGNFPPRFSGLQFPNYSSELNVNALELDDSALYLCASSPNPRLAGGPGELFFGEGSRLTVL.